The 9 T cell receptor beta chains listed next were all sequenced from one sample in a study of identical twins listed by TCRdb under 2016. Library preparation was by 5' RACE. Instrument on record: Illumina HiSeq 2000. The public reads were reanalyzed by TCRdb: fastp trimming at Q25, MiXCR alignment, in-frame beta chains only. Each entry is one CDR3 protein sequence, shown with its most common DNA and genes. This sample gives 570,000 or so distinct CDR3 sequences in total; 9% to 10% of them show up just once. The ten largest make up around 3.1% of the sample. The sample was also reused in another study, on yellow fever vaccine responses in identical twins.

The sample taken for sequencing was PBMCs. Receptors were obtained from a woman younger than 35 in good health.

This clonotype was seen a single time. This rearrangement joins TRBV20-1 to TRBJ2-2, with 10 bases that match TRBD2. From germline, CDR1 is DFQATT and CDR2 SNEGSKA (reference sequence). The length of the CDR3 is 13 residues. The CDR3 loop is CSSLAGATGELFF. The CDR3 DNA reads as TGCAGCTCCCTAGCGGGGGCCACCGGGGAGCTGTTTTTT.

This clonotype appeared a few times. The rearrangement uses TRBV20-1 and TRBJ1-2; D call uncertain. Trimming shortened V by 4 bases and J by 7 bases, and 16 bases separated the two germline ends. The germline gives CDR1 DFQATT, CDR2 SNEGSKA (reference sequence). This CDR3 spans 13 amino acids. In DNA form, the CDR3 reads TGCAGTGCTACAAATACAGTTTCTGGTGGCTACACCTTC. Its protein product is CSATNTVSGGYTF.

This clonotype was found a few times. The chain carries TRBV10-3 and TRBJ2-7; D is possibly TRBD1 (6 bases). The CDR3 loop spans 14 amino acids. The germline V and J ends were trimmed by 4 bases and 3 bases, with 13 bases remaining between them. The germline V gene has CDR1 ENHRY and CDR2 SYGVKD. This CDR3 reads CAISGQVGGYEQYF. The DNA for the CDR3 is TGTGCCATCAGTGGCCAGGTAGGGGGCTACGAGCAGTACTTC.

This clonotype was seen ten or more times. Written as DNA, the CDR3 is TGTGCCAGCAGCTTGGGTCAAGCGGGACCCCCCTACGAGCAGTACTTC. Amino acids: CASSLGQAGPPYEQYF. The rearrangement joins TRBV5-5 to TRBJ2-7; 7 bases map to TRBD2. This CDR3 comprises 16 residues. Per germline, CDR1 SGHKS and CDR2 YYEKEE (reference sequence). Trimming took 0 bases from V and 2 from J; bases not matched to a gene: 8. The variable domain in full, completed from reference TRBV5-5 and TRBJ2-7, reads DAGVTQSPTHLIKTRGQQVTLRCSPISGHKSVSWYQQVLGQGPQFIFQYYEKEERGRGNFPDRFSARQFPNYSSELNVNALLLGDSALYLCASSLGQAGPPYEQYFGPGTRLTVT.

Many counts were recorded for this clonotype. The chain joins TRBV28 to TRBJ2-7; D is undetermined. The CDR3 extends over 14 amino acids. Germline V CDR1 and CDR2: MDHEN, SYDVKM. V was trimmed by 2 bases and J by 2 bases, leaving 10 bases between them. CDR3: CASSLVGDAYEQYF. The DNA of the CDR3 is TGTGCCAGCAGTTTAGTTGGAGACGCCTACGAGCAGTACTTC. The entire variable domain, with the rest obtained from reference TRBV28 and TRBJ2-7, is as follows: DVKVTQSSRYLVKRTGEKVFLECVQDMDHENMFWYRQDPGLGLRLIYFSYDVKMKEKGDIPEGYSVSREKKERFSLILESASTNQTSMYLCASSLVGDAYEQYFGPGTRLTVT.

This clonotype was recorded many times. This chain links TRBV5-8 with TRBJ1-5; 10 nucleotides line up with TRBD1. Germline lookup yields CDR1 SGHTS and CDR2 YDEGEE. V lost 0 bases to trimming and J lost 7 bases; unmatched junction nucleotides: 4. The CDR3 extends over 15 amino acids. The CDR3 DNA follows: TGTGCCAGCAGCTTGGGACAGGGGGCAGGACAGCCCCAGCATTTT. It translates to CASSLGQGAGQPQHF.

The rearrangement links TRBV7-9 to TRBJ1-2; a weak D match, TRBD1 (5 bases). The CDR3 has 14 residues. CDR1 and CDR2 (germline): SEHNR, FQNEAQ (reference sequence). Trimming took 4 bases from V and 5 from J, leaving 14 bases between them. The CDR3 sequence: CASSSERGDYGYTF. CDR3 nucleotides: TGTGCCAGCAGCTCGGAGAGGGGCGATTATGGCTACACCTTC.

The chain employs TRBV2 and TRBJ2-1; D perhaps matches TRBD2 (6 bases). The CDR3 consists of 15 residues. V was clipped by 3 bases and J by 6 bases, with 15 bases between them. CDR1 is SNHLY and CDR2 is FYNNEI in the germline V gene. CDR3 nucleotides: TGTGCCAGCAGTGAGGGAGGATCCGGCGGCAATGAGCAGTTCTTC. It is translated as CASSEGGSGGNEQFF.

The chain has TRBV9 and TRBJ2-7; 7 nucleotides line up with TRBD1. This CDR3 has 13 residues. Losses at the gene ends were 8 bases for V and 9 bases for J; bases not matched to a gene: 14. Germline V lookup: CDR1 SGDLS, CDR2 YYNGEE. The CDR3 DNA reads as TGTGCCAGTACACAAACGGAAGGGGGCAGGCAGTACTTC. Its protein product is CASTQTEGGRQYF.